Each of the 25 T cell receptor beta chains below was sequenced from the same sample in a study of cytomegalovirus exposure and HLA in healthy donors. Measured with immunoSEQ multiplex PCR; TCRdb has only the in-frame clones, and not every one. The sample lists some 170,000 clones; around nine tenths were seen once. Source material: PBMCs. These receptors were taken from a man aged 18 to 30 in good health and CMV-seropositive.

This chain links TRBV29-1 with TRBJ2-4; the D is unclear. The germline gives CDR1 SQVTM, CDR2 ANQGSEA. The length of the CDR3 is 13 residues. Trimming pared 7 bases from V and 8 bases from J, leaving 18 bases between. CDR3 protein: CSANINVQDIQYF. The CDR3 bases are TGCAGCGCGAATATAAATGTTCAGGACATTCAGTACTTC.

The chain combines TRBV9 with TRBJ2-1, with 8 bases matching TRBD1. The trim removed 0 bases at V and 3 bases at J, leaving 2 bases unmatched. Germline V gives CDR1 SGDLS, CDR2 YYNGEE. CDR3 length equals 15 residues. The CDR3 is CASSVVGTGYNEQFF. CDR3 coding DNA: TGTGCCAGCAGCGTAGTCGGGACAGGCTACAATGAGCAGTTCTTC.

This chain uses TRBV4-1 with TRBJ2-5, with 9 bases that match TRBD2. Germline-derived CDR1 and CDR2 are MGHRA and YSYEKL. The CDR3 has 17 residues. V shed 0 bases, J shed 0 bases, and the junction held 5 bases outside the gene matches. CDR3 DNA: TGCGCCAGCAGCCAAGATTCGACTAGCGGATACCAAGAGACCCAGTACTTC. Encoded protein: CASSQDSTSGYQETQYF.

The chain uses TRBV6-5 and TRBJ1-2; 7 bases are shared with TRBD1. The CDR3 runs to 13 residues. Germline-derived CDR1 and CDR2 are MNHEY and SVGAGI. Trimming took 6 bases from V and 4 from J; bases not matched to a gene: 5. This CDR3 reads CASSLGQRYGYTF. For the CDR3, the DNA is TGTGCCAGCAGCTTGGGACAGCGCTATGGCTACACCTTC.

The chain employs TRBV2 and TRBJ2-1; 7 bases map to TRBD1. This CDR3 is built from 15 residues. CDR1 is SNHLY and CDR2 is FYNNEI in the germline V gene. The V and J ends lost 5 bases and 3 bases, in that order; junction bases with no gene match: 7. The CDR3 nucleotides are TGTGCCAGCAGTCTCGGACAGGTCCGCTACAATGAGCAGTTCTTC. It encodes CASSLGQVRYNEQFF.

The chain combines TRBV12-5 with TRBJ2-7; the D gene is possibly TRBD2 (6 bases). V dropped 7 bases and J dropped 5 bases, with 24 bases sitting between them. The CDR3 is made up of 16 amino acids. Germline-derived CDR1 and CDR2 are LGHNT and FRNRAP. CDR3 sequence reads: CASAPWPGDGDHEQYF. Here the CDR3 DNA reads TGTGCTAGTGCCCCCTGGCCGGGGGATGGGGACCACGAGCAGTACTTC.

The chain joins TRBV9 to TRBJ2-3; 9 positions match TRBD2. The CDR3 contains 16 residues. Germline assignment: CDR1 SGDLS and CDR2 YYNGEE. The ends lost 4 bases at V and 2 bases at J; junction bases unmatched: 8. CDR3 DNA sequence: TGTGCCAGCAGCCCAAAAGCGGGGGGTGTCACAGATACGCAGTATTTT. This codes for CASSPKAGGVTDTQYF.

The CDR3 loop is CATRGEETQYF. DNA for the CDR3: TGTGCCACCAGGGGAGAAGAGACCCAGTACTTC. The genes are TRBV28 and TRBJ2-5; tentatively, D is TRBD1 (6 bases). V lost 10 bases, J lost 3 bases, and 9 bases lay in between. Germline V gene lookup returns CDR1 MDHEN and CDR2 SYDVKM. The CDR3 totals 11 residues.

The rearrangement uses TRBV19 and TRBJ2-3, with D possibly being TRBD2 (6 bases). Germline-derived CDR1 and CDR2 are LNHDA and SQIVND (reference sequence). V lost 10 bases and J lost 2, with 16 bases in between. This CDR3 contains 14 residues. CDR3 sequence (DNA): TGTGCCACTAAGCCGGGGGATAACACAGATACGCAGTATTTT. Translated, it gives CATKPGDNTDTQYF.

The chain joins TRBV14 to TRBJ2-5; D is possibly TRBD2 (6 bases). V was trimmed by 1 base and J by 2 bases, leaving 17 bases between them. CDR1 SGHDN and CDR2 FVKESK come from the germline V gene. This CDR3 has 17 residues. CDR3 region: CASSQGIRELGQETQYF. The CDR3 DNA reads TGTGCCAGCAGCCAAGGAATCCGGGAGTTAGGGCAAGAGACCCAGTACTTC.

V is TRBV7-3 and J is TRBJ1-1, with 7 nucleotides matching TRBD1. The J segment lost 1 base and the V segment lost 5 bases, leaving 4 bases of the junction unmatched. The CDR3 is 14 amino acids. From germline, CDR1 is SGHTA and CDR2 FQGTGA. Here the CDR3 reads CASSAGDRNTEAFF. The CDR3 DNA reads as TGTGCCAGCAGCGCCGGGGACAGGAACACTGAAGCTTTCTTT. The entire variable domain, with the rest obtained from reference TRBV7-3 and TRBJ1-1, is as follows: GAGVSQTPSNKVTEKGKYVELRCDPISGHTALYWYRQSLGQGPEFLIYFQGTGAADDSGLPNDRFFAVRPEGSVSTLKIQRTERGDSAVYLCASSAGDRNTEAFFGQGTRLTVV.

The chain links TRBV18 to TRBJ2-2; 7 nucleotides agree with TRBD2. Looked up from germline, CDR1 is KGHSH and CDR2 is LQKENI. This CDR3 spans 16 amino acids. V gave up 2 bases and J gave up 1 base; unmatched junction bases: 4. CDR3: CASSPTSGVNTGELFF. DNA of the CDR3: TGTGCCAGCTCACCAACAAGCGGGGTGAACACCGGGGAGCTGTTTTTT.

The V call is TRBV6-1, the J call TRBJ1-2; the match to TRBD1 covers 10 bases. Losses at the gene ends were 7 bases for V and 5 bases for J; bases not matched to a gene: 10. This CDR3 region has 15 residues. Germline loops: CDR1 MNHNS, CDR2 SASEGT. This CDR3 is CASIQIPGQGYGYTF. CDR3 in DNA: TGTGCCAGCATTCAAATTCCGGGACAGGGGTATGGCTACACCTTC.

This chain connects TRBV5-6 to TRBJ2-3, with D possibly being TRBD1 (5 bases). CDR3 length: 12 residues. V was cut by 6 bases and J by 4 bases, with 9 bases left in between. CDR1 is SGHDT and CDR2 is YYEEEE in the germline V gene. CDR3: CASTQGSDTQYF. In DNA form, the CDR3 reads TGTGCCAGCACCCAGGGCTCAGATACGCAGTATTTT.

The chain is built from TRBV29-1 and TRBJ2-7; the D gene is possibly TRBD2 (7 bases). Looked up from germline, CDR1 is SQVTM and CDR2 is ANQGSEA. The V gene lost 5 bases and the J gene lost 2 bases, with 13 bases spanning the gap. The CDR3 is 13 amino acids. The DNA of the CDR3 is TGCAGCGTTAGGGGGGGTCTTACCTACGAGCAGTACTTC. This sequence encodes CSVRGGLTYEQYF.

CDR3 in DNA: TGTGCCAGCAGTCCGACTAGCGGGAGTTGGAATGAGCAGTTCTTC. Protein product: CASSPTSGSWNEQFF. The rearrangement uses TRBV6-5 and TRBJ2-1; 12 bases line up with TRBD2. The V and J ends lost 5 bases and 7 bases, in that order; junction bases with no gene match: 6. The CDR3 covers 15 residues. The V gene's germline CDR1 is MNHEY and CDR2 SVGAGI.

This clone turned up a few times. The chain has TRBV21-1 and TRBJ1-2; the table's D call TRBD1 went unverified against the DNA. TRBV21-1 counts as a pseudogene. CDR3 length: 15 residues. CDR3 nucleotides: TGTGCCAGCAGGGCTTTGGACAGGGACAACTATGGCTACACCTTC. Protein product: CASRALDRDNYGYTF.

This chain joins TRBV11-2 and TRBJ1-2; TRBD1 matches 7 bases. CDR3 size: 15 residues. The germline CDR1 and CDR2 sequences are SGHAT and FQNNGV. V was pared by 1 base and J by 6 bases, with 8 bases of the junction left unmatched. The CDR3 reads CASSLGTGEFDGYTF. The CDR3 DNA sequence: TGTGCCAGCAGCTTAGGCACAGGGGAATTTGATGGCTACACCTTC.

In its sample, this clone was seen once. J is TRBJ2-5 and V is TRBV5-4; D gene uncertain. The germline CDR1 and CDR2 sequences are SGHNT and YYREEE (reference sequence). Trimming took off 5 bases at V and 5 bases at J, with 13 bases between the two ends. The CDR3 loop spans 13 amino acids. This CDR3 is CASRPGNEETQYF. CDR3 DNA: TGTGCCAGCAGGCCAGGTAATGAGGAGACCCAGTACTTC. Combining the CDR3 with reference TRBV5-4 and TRBJ2-5 gives the whole variable domain ETGVTQSPTHLIKTRGQQVTLRCSSQSGHNTVSWYQQALGQGPQFIFQYYREEENGRGNFPPRFSGLQFPNYSSELNVNALELDDSALYLCASRPGNEETQYFGPGTRLLVL.

The rearrangement joins TRBV6-5 to TRBJ2-2; no reliable D call. The CDR3 loop spans 15 amino acids. Germline CDR1 is MNHEY and CDR2 is SVGAGI. The V end lost 2 bases, the J end lost 0 bases, and 7 bases lay between the germline ends. As DNA, the CDR3 is TGTGCCAGCAGTTACAGCATCACGAACACCGGGGAGCTGTTTTTT. Encoded protein: CASSYSITNTGELFF.

This clone was seen only once. A junction boundary mismatches the germline segment, possibly from a read error. J is TRBJ2-5 and V is TRBV7-7; 7 nucleotides line up with TRBD1. This CDR3 has 13 amino acids. CDR1 SSHAT and CDR2 FNYEAQ come from the germline V gene (reference sequence). DNA for the CDR3: TGTGCTAGCAGCTTGGACAGGACGGAGACCCAGTACTTC. This translates into CASSLDRTETQYF.

This clone was found a few times. The chain joins TRBV28 to TRBJ2-6; 9 positions agree with TRBD2. V was pared by 7 bases and J by 2 bases, with 15 bases of the junction left unmatched. The germline V gene encodes CDR1 MDHEN and CDR2 SYDVKM. The CDR3 sequence is 19 residues long. DNA of the CDR3: TGTGCCAGCATTTCCTTTCTAGCGGGGACCACCCCTGGGGCCAACGTCCTGACTTTC. Its translation: CASISFLAGTTPGANVLTF.

V and J are TRBV28 and TRBJ2-2, with a weak D call TRBD2 (7 bases). The V gene lost 6 bases and the J gene lost 5 bases, with 19 bases spanning the gap. The length of the CDR3 is 16 residues. Germline values: CDR1 MDHEN, CDR2 SYDVKM. CDR3 sequence: CASRRGGISRTGELFF. CDR3 DNA sequence: TGTGCCAGCAGGAGGGGGGGCATTTCGAGAACCGGGGAGCTGTTTTTT. The variable domain in full, with the rest retrieved from reference TRBV28 and TRBJ2-2, is DVKVTQSSRYLVKRTGEKVFLECVQDMDHENMFWYRQDPGLGLRLIYFSYDVKMKEKGDIPEGYSVSREKKERFSLILESASTNQTSMYLCASRRGGISRTGELFFGEGSRLTVL.

The V and J genes are TRBV5-4 and TRBJ1-2; 8 positions agree with TRBD1. The CDR3 loop spans 14 amino acids. Germline assignment: CDR1 SGHNT and CDR2 YYREEE (reference sequence). V lost 2 bases and J lost 4; bases outside the gene matches: 4. The CDR3 bases are TGTGCCAGCAGCTTCCCAGGACAGGGCTATGGCTACACCTTC. This gives the protein CASSFPGQGYGYTF.

V usage is TRBV5-1 and J usage is TRBJ1-1; possibly TRBD1 for D (5 bases). The CDR3 contains 14 residues. Trimming left V 0 bases short and J 5 bases short, with 11 bases between. Per the germline V gene, CDR1 is SGHRS and CDR2 is YFSETQ. This CDR3 reads CASSLEWGGTEAFF. For the CDR3, the DNA is TGCGCCAGCAGCTTGGAATGGGGGGGGACTGAAGCTTTCTTT.